The next 18 T cell receptor beta chains were all read from a single sample in a study of blood T cell repertoires in COVID-19. Using immunoSEQ multiplex PCR, the repertoire was profiled, and TCRdb retains in-frame clones only, with some absent. The data contain about 110,000 clones, around 89% of them singletons. The specimen was peripheral blood. These receptors were collected from a woman between 50 and 59 years old with acute or convalescent COVID-19.

Regarding this clone: This specimen includes other DNA sequences encoding the same CDR3. The chain carries TRBV6-5 and TRBJ2-5, with 8 bases lining up with TRBD1. This CDR3 contains 13 residues. Germline values: CDR1 MNHEY, CDR2 SVGAGI. The V segment lost 6 bases and the J segment 3 bases; nucleotides outside the gene matches: 3. The CDR3 here is CASSRTGKETQYF. CDR3 nucleotides: TGTGCCAGCAGCCGGACAGGGAAAGAGACCCAGTACTTC.

CDR3 loop: CASSSPWAQETQYF. The CDR3 DNA reads as TGTGCCAGCAGCTCGCCTTGGGCTCAAGAGACCCAGTACTTC. This chain links TRBV7-9 with TRBJ2-5, with D unclear. Trimming removed 4 bases at V and 2 bases at J, with 11 bases between. CDR1 and CDR2 from the germline V gene are SEHNR and FQNEAQ (reference sequence). The CDR3 loop spans 14 amino acids.

The rearrangement joins TRBV7-9 to TRBJ2-1; 7 nucleotides align to TRBD1. Germline V gives CDR1 SEHNR, CDR2 FQNEAQ (reference sequence). With V trimmed by 4 bases and J by 5 bases, 11 bases remained unmatched. This CDR3 has 16 residues. The CDR3 DNA reads TGTGCCAGCAGCTACCAGACCCTGACAGGGAACAATGAGCAGTTCTTC. Its translation is CASSYQTLTGNNEQFF.

V and J are TRBV19 and TRBJ2-1, with 13 positions matching TRBD2. V trimming: 4 bases; J trimming: 2 bases; junction bases outside the gene matches: 5. The CDR3 totals 17 residues. CDR1 LNHDA and CDR2 SQIVND come from the germline V gene (reference sequence). Here the CDR3 reads CASSTKGLAGPYNEQFF. The CDR3 coding sequence is TGTGCCAGTAGTACAAAGGGACTAGCGGGGCCCTACAATGAGCAGTTCTTC.

The gene calls are TRBV7-2 and TRBJ2-1; D is uncertain. The CDR3 length is 12 residues. The germline V gene encodes CDR1 SGHTA and CDR2 FQGNSA. V lost 5 bases, J lost 7 bases, and 9 bases lay in between. CDR3 bases: TGTGCCAGCAGCCCCATGAGGAATGAGCAGTTCTTC. Translating it yields CASSPMRNEQFF.

The CDR3 protein is CASEEVYNSPLHF. The CDR3 bases are TGTGCCTCCGAGGAAGTCTATAATTCACCCCTCCACTTT. The chain has TRBV30 and TRBJ1-6; no clear D gene. The V gene lost 7 bases and the J gene lost 3 bases, with 10 bases spanning the gap. Per the germline V gene, CDR1 is GTSNPN and CDR2 is SVGIG (reference sequence). This CDR3 has 13 residues.

The chain has TRBV3-1 (or the pseudogene TRBV3-2) and TRBJ2-7, with a tentative D call TRBD1 (5 bases). V was pared by 3 bases and J by 9 bases, with 12 bases between. The CDR3 totals 12 residues. Germline V CDR1 and CDR2: LGHDT, YNNKEL (reference sequence). The CDR3: CASSQLRTLQYF. CDR3 bases: TGTGCCAGCAGCCAGTTAAGGACACTGCAGTACTTC.

The chain joins TRBV2 to TRBJ2-3; no firm D call. The V end lost 6 bases, the J end lost 8 bases, and 18 bases lay between the germline ends. Germline assignment: CDR1 SNHLY and CDR2 FYNNEI. The CDR3 has 14 residues. The CDR3 DNA reads TGTGCCAGCAGAACCGACGGTGGTGGCGGTACGCAGTATTTT. Protein sequence: CASRTDGGGGTQYF.

The chain's CDR3 is CASSEYGKASGRIYTGELFF. DNA of the CDR3: TGTGCCAGCAGTGAATACGGGAAAGCTAGCGGGAGGATATACACCGGGGAGCTGTTTTTT. V gene TRBV6-1 combines with J gene TRBJ2-2, with TRBD2 identical over 11 bases. CDR1 MNHNS and CDR2 SASEGT come from the germline V gene. The CDR3 totals 20 residues. The J segment lost 3 bases and the V segment lost 2 bases, leaving 14 bases of the junction unmatched.

This chain links TRBV7-9 with TRBJ1-6; 9 positions match TRBD1. The CDR3 has 14 amino acids. CDR1 and CDR2 (germline): SEHNR, FQNEAQ (reference sequence). With V trimmed by 4 bases and J by 10 bases, 5 bases remained unmatched. For the CDR3, the DNA is TGTGCCAGCAGCTCTACAGGGGGCGAATCACCCCTCCACTTT. This encodes CASSSTGGESPLHF.

The V gene is TRBV3-1 (or the pseudogene TRBV3-2), the J gene TRBJ2-1; 11 positions agree with TRBD1. Germline V gene sequence: CDR1 LGHDT, CDR2 YNNKEL (reference sequence). Trimming at V came to 0 bases and at J to 7 bases, leaving 8 bases not matched to a gene. This CDR3 has 17 residues. The CDR3 coding sequence is TGTGCCAGCAGCCAAGATCCCTGGGACAGGGGGGAGAATGAGCAGTTCTTC. Translated, it gives CASSQDPWDRGENEQFF.

The rearrangement joins TRBV3-1 (or the pseudogene TRBV3-2) to TRBJ2-3, with TRBD1 matching over 8 bases. V was clipped by 1 base and J by 3 bases; unmatched bases: 6. Germline lookup yields CDR1 LGHDT and CDR2 YNNKEL (reference sequence). The CDR3 sequence is 16 residues long. CDR3 region: CASSQGTGMGTDTQYF. CDR3 in DNA: TGTGCCAGCAGCCAAGGGACAGGGATGGGGACAGATACGCAGTATTTT.

The CDR3 DNA follows: TGTGCCAGCAGCTTGCTAGGTACGACTAGCGGGAGCACAGATACGCAGTATTTT. This translates into CASSLLGTTSGSTDTQYF. The gene calls are TRBV7-2 and TRBJ2-3; 10 bases align to TRBD2. Germline-derived CDR1 and CDR2 are SGHTA and FQGNSA. The CDR3 spans 18 residues. V lost 3 bases, J lost 0 bases, and 9 bases stayed unmatched.

The V gene is TRBV24-1, the J gene TRBJ2-5, with 7 bases aligning to TRBD1. The CDR3 is 13 residues long. J was trimmed by 1 base and V by 10 bases; bases with no gene match: 5. Germline V lookup: CDR1 KGHDR, CDR2 SFDVKD. CDR3 protein: CATATGTQETQYF. DNA for the CDR3: TGTGCCACTGCGACAGGGACCCAAGAGACCCAGTACTTC.

CDR3 sequence (DNA): TGTGCCAGTAGTATCCCACTACTCGACAGACCCGGTGGCTACACCTTC. This encodes CASSIPLLDRPGGYTF. The V call is TRBV19, the J call TRBJ1-2, with a tentative D call TRBD1 (5 bases). Trimming left V 3 bases short and J 7 bases short, with 21 bases between. The V gene's germline CDR1 is LNHDA and CDR2 SQIVND (reference sequence). This CDR3 has 16 residues.

This clone showed up just a few times. J is TRBJ1-6 and V is TRBV18, with D perhaps TRBD1 (6 bases). Trimming took off 6 bases at V and 7 bases at J, with 13 bases between the two ends. The CDR3 is 14 residues long. Germline values: CDR1 KGHSH, CDR2 LQKENI. CDR3 protein: CASSEDRKNSPLHF. CDR3 DNA: TGTGCCAGCTCGGAGGACAGAAAAAATTCACCCCTCCACTTT.

The rearrangement links TRBV7-2 to TRBJ2-1; 10 bases line up with TRBD2. The CDR3 loop spans 16 amino acids. The V gene end was trimmed by 5 bases and the J gene end by 8 bases; junction bases not matched to a gene: 12. Germline V gives CDR1 SGHTA, CDR2 FQGNSA. DNA of the CDR3: TGTGCCAGCAGCCGTAGACTAGCGGGTTTGCTCGATGAGCAGTTCTTC. This translates into CASSRRLAGLLDEQFF.

CDR3 residues: CASSLLRYLNYGYTF. The CDR3 DNA follows: TGTGCCAGCAGCTTGCTCCGTTATCTTAACTATGGCTACACCTTC. The chain links TRBV5-6 to TRBJ1-2; D gene ambiguous. This CDR3 is built from 15 residues. Germline V gene sequence: CDR1 SGHDT, CDR2 YYEEEE. V was cut by 1 base and J by 1 base, with 11 bases left in between.